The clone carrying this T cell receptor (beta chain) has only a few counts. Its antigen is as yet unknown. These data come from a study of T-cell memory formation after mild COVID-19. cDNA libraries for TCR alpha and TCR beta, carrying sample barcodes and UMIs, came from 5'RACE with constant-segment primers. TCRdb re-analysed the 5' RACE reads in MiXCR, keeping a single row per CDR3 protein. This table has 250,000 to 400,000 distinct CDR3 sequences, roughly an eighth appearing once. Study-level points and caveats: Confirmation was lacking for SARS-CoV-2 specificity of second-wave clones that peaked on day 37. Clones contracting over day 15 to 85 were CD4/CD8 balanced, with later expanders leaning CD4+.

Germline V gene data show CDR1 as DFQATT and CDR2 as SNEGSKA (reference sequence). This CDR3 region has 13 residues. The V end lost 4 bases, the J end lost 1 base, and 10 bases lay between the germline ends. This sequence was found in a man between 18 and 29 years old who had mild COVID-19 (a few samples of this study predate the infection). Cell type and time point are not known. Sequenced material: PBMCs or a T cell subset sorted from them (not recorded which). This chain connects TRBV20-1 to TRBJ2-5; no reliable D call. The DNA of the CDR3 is TGCAGTGCTAACGCTAGGGCCCAAGAGACCCAGTACTTC. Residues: CSANARAQETQYF.